The 15 T cell receptor beta chains in this list originate from one sample, sequenced in a study of blood T cell repertoires in COVID-19 (dated by TCRdb to between 2020 and 2021). The library was built by means of the immunoSEQ multiplex PCR assay. In TCRdb, the immuneACCESS table is reduced to in-frame sequences with V and J assigned. These tables do not hold every clone; where another copy was compared, an unresolved V gene accounts for under half, and the others remain unexplained. This sample comprises about 33,000 clones, 70% to 90% of them detected only once. Together, the top ten hold about 61% of the sample. Sequenced material: peripheral blood. The receptors here all came from a man between 65 and 85 years old with acute or convalescent COVID-19.

This rearrangement joins TRBV6-5 to TRBJ2-5; 13 bases map to TRBD2. Germline CDR1 and CDR2: MNHEY and SVGAGI. V lost 4 bases and J lost 7; bases outside the gene matches: 6. The CDR3 contains 15 residues. The chain's CDR3 is CASSSGTSGIGTQYF. The CDR3 coding sequence is TGTGCCAGCAGTTCCGGGACTAGCGGGATAGGGACCCAGTACTTC.

V and J are TRBV18 and TRBJ2-1; TRBD1 matches 9 bases. After removal of 3 bases from V and 9 bases from J, the junction contained 9 bases not matched to a gene. This CDR3 has 15 residues. CDR1 and CDR2 (germline): KGHSH, LQKENI. CDR3 residues: CASSPNRGQGSEQFF. In DNA form, the CDR3 reads TGTGCCAGCTCACCCAACAGGGGGCAGGGAAGTGAGCAGTTCTTC.

V gene TRBV6-4 combines with J gene TRBJ2-5; D is undetermined. Germline V lookup: CDR1 MRHNA, CDR2 SNTAGT. This CDR3 has 12 residues. Trimming pared 5 bases from V and 2 bases from J, leaving 6 bases between. CDR3 coding DNA: TGTGCCAGCAGTCCCGTACAAGAGACCCAGTACTTC. Its translation: CASSPVQETQYF.

Comments on this clone: One end of the junction fails to match germline, which may point to a read error. Within the sample, other DNA sequences also encode this same CDR3. The chain carries TRBV7-2 and TRBJ2-7; 10 bases line up with TRBD1. The CDR3 is made up of 15 amino acids. The germline V gene has CDR1 SGHTA and CDR2 FQGNSA. CDR3 in amino acids: CASSFDGTGAYEQYF. CDR3 coding DNA: TGTGCTAGCAGCTTCGACGGGACAGGGGCCTACGAGCAGTACTTC.

CDR3 DNA: TGTGCCAGCAGCTTAGTTAGCGGGACGAGCACAGATACGCAGTATTTT. This translates into CASSLVSGTSTDTQYF. The chain uses TRBV7-8 and TRBJ2-3, with TRBD2 matching over 8 bases. The CDR3 length is 16 residues. CDR1 is SGHVS, CDR2 FQNEAQ, per germline. J lost 0 bases, V lost 1 base, and 3 bases had no gene match.

This clone was observed once. This rearrangement joins TRBV7-9 to TRBJ1-5; D is ambiguous. This CDR3 comprises 14 residues. From germline, CDR1 is SEHNR and CDR2 FQNEAQ (reference sequence). Trimming removed 3 bases at V and 0 bases at J, with 6 bases between. The CDR3 coding sequence is TGTGCCAGCAGCTTCCAGGCTAGCAATCAGCCCCAGCATTTT. Protein sequence: CASSFQASNQPQHF.

This clone was seen just once. This chain links TRBV11-3 with TRBJ1-6, with 8 bases identical to TRBD1. The V segment lost 5 bases and the J segment 8 bases; nucleotides outside the gene matches: 2. Germline V lookup: CDR1 SGHNT, CDR2 YENEEA. The CDR3 runs 13 residues. CDR3 in amino acids: CASSLDRDSPLHF. DNA of the CDR3: TGTGCCAGCAGCCTGGACAGGGATTCACCCCTCCACTTT.

The V call is TRBV27, the J call TRBJ1-6, with 11 bases matching TRBD1. Germline V gene lookup returns CDR1 MNHEY and CDR2 SMNVEV (reference sequence). J gave up 9 bases and V 2 bases, and 0 bases lay outside the gene matches. The CDR3 totals 14 residues. CDR3 in DNA: TGTGCCAGCAGTTTAGGACAGGGGGCTTCACCCCTCCACTTT. It codes for CASSLGQGASPLHF.

This chain links TRBV9 with TRBJ1-6; 7 bases fit TRBD1. The V segment lost 4 bases and the J segment 9 bases; nucleotides outside the gene matches: 7. CDR1 SGDLS and CDR2 YYNGEE come from the germline V gene. The length of the CDR3 is 14 residues. The CDR3 nucleotides read TGTGCCAGCAGCTTACAAACAGGGGTTTCACCCCTCCACTTT. It yields the protein CASSLQTGVSPLHF.

This chain links TRBV28 with TRBJ1-6, with D perhaps matching TRBD1 (6 bases). CDR3 length equals 12 residues. V lost 9 bases to trimming and J lost 4 bases, with 7 bases between them. Germline CDR1 is MDHEN and CDR2 is SYDVKM. The CDR3 DNA follows: TGTGCCAGTACAGGGTATAATTCACCCCTCCACTTT. Translation gives CASTGYNSPLHF.

J is TRBJ1-1 and V is TRBV7-9, with 8 bases matching TRBD1. V gave up 3 bases and J gave up 0 bases; unmatched junction bases: 3. The germline V gene has CDR1 SEHNR and CDR2 FQNEAQ (reference sequence). The CDR3 has 15 amino acids. The CDR3 bases are TGTGCCAGCAGCTTTTTACAGGGGGTGAACACTGAAGCTTTCTTT. Protein: CASSFLQGVNTEAFF.

This clone was seen more than once but under ten times. The chain joins TRBV12-3 or TRBV12-4 to TRBJ2-5; D perhaps matches TRBD2 (6 bases). The CDR3 covers 13 residues. V gave up 6 bases and J gave up 1 base, with 9 bases separating them. The CDR3 region is CASRPGSQETQYF. The CDR3 bases are TGTGCCAGCAGGCCCGGGAGCCAAGAGACCCAGTACTTC.

The gene calls are TRBV5-8 and TRBJ2-7, with no clear D. Deletions cut 0 bases from V and 4 bases from J, with 11 bases between. The CDR3 covers 14 residues. Germline values: CDR1 SGHTS, CDR2 YDEGEE. The CDR3 coding sequence is TGTGCCAGCAGCTTGGCCTTTGCGGTTTACGAGCAGTACTTC. Protein: CASSLAFAVYEQYF.

This sequence joins TRBV6-2 or TRBV6-3 and TRBJ2-7; no definite D call. The V end lost 1 base, the J end lost 6 bases, and 7 bases lay between the germline ends. CDR3 length: 12 amino acids. Germline V lookup: CDR1 MNHEY, CDR2 SVGEGT. The CDR3 DNA is TGTGCCAGCAGTTACTACTCCGGCGAGCAGTACTTC. This encodes CASSYYSGEQYF.

The sample holds one count of this clone. CDR3 amino acids: CASSFEGDTEAFF. CDR3 nucleotides: TGTGCCAGCAGTTTCGAGGGGGACACTGAAGCTTTCTTT. The chain carries TRBV5-5 and TRBJ1-1, with a tentative D call TRBD1 (6 bases). Per germline, CDR1 SGHKS and CDR2 YYEKEE (reference sequence). The CDR3 is 13 residues long. Trimming took off 5 bases at V and 3 bases at J, with 11 bases between the two ends. Using reference TRBV5-5 and TRBJ1-1 for the parts outside the CDR3, the full variable domain is DAGVTQSPTHLIKTRGQQVTLRCSPISGHKSVSWYQQVLGQGPQFIFQYYEKEERGRGNFPDRFSARQFPNYSSELNVNALLLGDSALYLCASSFEGDTEAFFGQGTRLTVV.